The rows below give T cell receptor beta chains drawn from one sample of a study of identical twins. Each CDR3 protein gets one entry after TCRdb re-called the 5' RACE reads with MiXCR. Among under 1 million distinct CDR3 sequences listed, approximately 13% were seen once. In addition, the sample was reused for a study of yellow fever vaccine responses in identical twins.

The sequenced sample was PBMCs. Every receptor here comes from a young woman in good health. Both conserved end residues are part of each CDR3. A D gene is named only where the DNA matches it firmly. Where a row states a size, it is once, few, many or the class of an expanded clone; other rows omit it.

j_gene,v_gene,d_gene,abundance,CDR3nt,CDR3aa
TRBJ1-1,TRBV7-2,NA,few,TGTGCCAGCAGCTTTCGGGTGGGTAACACTGAAGCTTTCTTT,CASSFRVGNTEAFF
TRBJ2-1,TRBV3-1,NA,NA,TGTGCCAGCAGCCAAGGGGACGGGGGCGATGAGCAGTTCTTC,CASSQGDGGDEQFF
TRBJ1-1,TRBV11-3,NA,NA,TGTGCCAGCAGCTTCGTTAACACTGAAGCTTTCTTT,CASSFVNTEAFF
TRBJ1-2,TRBV28,NA,few,TGTGCCAGCAGTTTCGGGAGCAGGGTCTATGGCTACACCTTC,CASSFGSRVYGYTF
TRBJ1-1,TRBV6-1,NA,NA,TGTGCCAGCAGTGAAGGAAGCCCGAGGGCTGAAGCTTTCTTT,CASSEGSPRAEAFF
TRBJ2-1,TRBV5-1,TRBD1,many,TGCGCCAGCCGGGACAGGGTCTACAATGAGCAGTTCTTC,CASRDRVYNEQFF
TRBJ2-2,TRBV7-7,TRBD2,NA,TGTGCCAGCACTCTCGTAACTAGCGGGAGACTAAAGAACACCGGGGAGCTGTTTTTT,CASTLVTSGRLKNTGELFF
TRBJ2-1,TRBV2,NA,once,TGTGCCAGCAGGAGGCCGGGGGACCCGCAGTTCTTC,CASRRPGDPQFF
TRBJ2-7,TRBV21-1,NA,few,TGTGCCAGCAGCAAAGATAGGAACGAGCAGTACTTC,CASSKDRNEQYF
TRBJ1-1,TRBV4-1,NA,NA,TGCGCCAGCAGCCAATATGACACTGAAGCTTTCTTT,CASSQYDTEAFF
TRBJ1-1,TRBV7-6,TRBD1,many,TGTGCCAGCAGCTGGGACAGTTCCATGAACACTGAAGCTTTCTTT,CASSWDSSMNTEAFF
TRBJ2-2,TRBV12-3/TRBV12-4,TRBD2,few,TGTGCCAGCAGTCTTGCTAGCGGGAAGAACACCGGGGAGCTGTTTTTT,CASSLASGKNTGELFF
TRBJ2-1,TRBV7-9,NA,NA,TGTGCCAGCAGAACCCCAGAAAAGGAATACAATGAGCAGTTCTTC,CASRTPEKEYNEQFF
TRBJ2-1,TRBV6-2/TRBV6-3,NA,many,TGTGCCAGCAGTTACGGGCCGTCAGTTGAAAATGAGCAGTTCTTC,CASSYGPSVENEQFF
TRBJ1-3,TRBV7-9,NA,NA,TGTGCCAGCAGTCCCGGGGCTACGAAAAACACCATATATTTT,CASSPGATKNTIYF
TRBJ2-1,TRBV11-2,NA,many,TGTGCCAGCAGGACCCTCGGGGGGCGGACTTACAATGAGCAGTTCTTC,CASRTLGGRTYNEQFF
TRBJ1-1,TRBV12-3/TRBV12-4,NA,many,TGTGCCAGCAGTTTAGCAGGCGACCTTCCGAACACTGAAGCTTTCTTT,CASSLAGDLPNTEAFF
TRBJ2-3,TRBV12-3/TRBV12-4,TRBD2,many,TGTGCCAGCAGCTCTCTAGCGGAGACATTAGATACGCAGTATTTT,CASSSLAETLDTQYF
TRBJ2-3,TRBV24-1,TRBD1,NA,TGTGCCACCAGTGAGCCGGGACAGGGGAGCACAGATACGCAGTATTTT,CATSEPGQGSTDTQYF
TRBJ1-2,TRBV4-2,NA,few,TGTGCCAGCAGCCCGGAAGGGGCAGCGAACTATGGCTACACCTTC,CASSPEGAANYGYTF
TRBJ2-1,TRBV28,TRBD1,NA,TGTGCCAGCAGTCCTATTGATGGGGACAGGGGAGATTTAGAGTTCTTC,CASSPIDGDRGDLEFF
TRBJ2-7,TRBV6-2/TRBV6-3,NA,NA,TGTGCCAGCAGTTATGGGTCAGGGGCTGACGAGCAGTACTTC,CASSYGSGADEQYF
TRBJ2-7,TRBV10-3,NA,few,TGTGCCATCAGTGAGTCTAGGTCAGCCACCTCCTACGAGCAGTACTTC,CAISESRSATSYEQYF
TRBJ1-1,TRBV20-1,NA,few,TGCAGTGCTAGGGCTACCGGGGCTGAAGCTTTCTTT,CSARATGAEAFF
TRBJ2-5,TRBV4-1,NA,NA,TGCGCCAGCAGCCAATCGTGGGTAGAGACCCAGTACTTC,CASSQSWVETQYF
TRBJ2-1,TRBV4-1,TRBD2,NA,TGCGCCAGCAGCCCCCGGACTAGCGGGAGGACCGGAGGGTTCAATGAGCAGTTCTTC,CASSPRTSGRTGGFNEQFF
TRBJ2-3,TRBV12-3/TRBV12-4,NA,NA,TGTGCCAGCAGGAGGGGGAGTGGCGTAGATACGCAGTATTTT,CASRRGSGVDTQYF
TRBJ2-2,TRBV6-5,TRBD2,few,TGTGCCAGCAGTTACACGGGACTAGCGGGGGGCCACACCGGGGAGCTGTTTTTT,CASSYTGLAGGHTGELFF
TRBJ1-1,TRBV6-5,NA,few,TGTGCCAGCAAGGGGCGAACCAGGGCTTTCTTT,CASKGRTRAFF
TRBJ2-2,TRBV6-2/TRBV6-3,NA,few,TGTGCCAGCAGTTGGGGGGAGCCGAACACCGGGGAGCTGTTTTTT,CASSWGEPNTGELFF
TRBJ1-3,TRBV19,NA,few,TGTGCCAGTAATTTGCGGGCTGGAAACACCATATATTTT,CASNLRAGNTIYF
TRBJ2-1,TRBV6-5,TRBD1,few,TGTGCCAGCAGTTACTCCGGGACAGGGGTCAATGAGCAGTTCTTC,CASSYSGTGVNEQFF
TRBJ2-7,TRBV12-5,NA,few,TGTGCTAGTGGTTTGGTGGAGGCCAGGGGTGAGCAGTACTTC,CASGLVEARGEQYF
TRBJ2-5,TRBV5-1,NA,few,TGCGCCAGCAGCTTGGTTTCCCAGAAGGAGACCCAGTACTTC,CASSLVSQKETQYF
TRBJ1-6,TRBV10-3,NA,few,TGTGCCATCAGCCCCGGGCCCAGCGGGTCACCCCTCCACTTT,CAISPGPSGSPLHF
TRBJ1-5,TRBV28,NA,NA,TGTGCCAGCAGTCTCGGGACGTGGCAGCCCCAGCATTTT,CASSLGTWQPQHF